This entry lists 3 T cell receptor beta chains sequenced from one sample in a study of T cell responses to AZD1222 COVID-19 vaccine. Here immunoSEQ multiplex PCR was the method, and the copy in TCRdb shows in-frame clones only, minus some. Of about 150,000 clones in the sample, roughly 87% were seen once. The specimen comprised peripheral blood, sampled 28 days after the second AZD1222 dose. Source of these receptors: an adult who received the AZD1222 COVID-19 vaccine.

This sequence joins TRBV4-1 and TRBJ2-1, with TRBD1 as a possible D gene (5 bases). Germline lookup yields CDR1 MGHRA and CDR2 YSYEKL. The germline V and J ends were trimmed by 8 bases and 1 base, with 15 bases remaining between them. The CDR3 extends over 15 amino acids. The CDR3 nucleotides are TGCGCCAGCGCCCCCAGCCAGGGTTCCTACAATGAGCAGTTCTTC. Residues: CASAPSQGSYNEQFF.

The chain carries TRBV5-5 and TRBJ2-7, with D unresolved. Germline V lookup: CDR1 SGHKS, CDR2 YYEKEE (reference sequence). This CDR3 has 12 amino acids. V lost 3 bases and J lost 3, with 7 bases in between. CDR3 loop: CASSWVGYEQYF. The CDR3 nucleotides are TGTGCCAGCAGCTGGGTGGGCTACGAGCAGTACTTC.

The chain couples TRBV5-3 to TRBJ2-2, with 8 positions matching TRBD1. TRBV5-3 is known as an ORF, though its function is uncertain. With 4 bases clipped from V and 4 bases from J, the junction kept 9 bases outside the gene matches. CDR3 length: 16 amino acids. CDR3 residues: CARSVGQVGLTGELFF. The CDR3 DNA reads as TGTGCCAGAAGCGTGGGACAGGTGGGCCTCACCGGGGAGCTGTTTTTT.